The 14 T cell receptor beta chains listed next were all sequenced from one sample in a study of blood T cell repertoires in COVID-19. Assay: immunoSEQ multiplex PCR; the TCRdb copy retains only in-frame clones and omits some. The sample records over 200,000 clones, almost 90% being singletons. Source material: peripheral blood. The receptor source for this set is a woman aged 60 to 75 with acute or convalescent COVID-19.

V gene TRBV28 combines with J gene TRBJ1-5, with 11 bases fitting TRBD1. With V trimmed by 6 bases and J by 6 bases, 7 bases remained unmatched. Germline values: CDR1 MDHEN, CDR2 SYDVKM. The CDR3 loop spans 15 amino acids. CDR3 coding DNA: TGTGCCAGCAGGCCCCGGGACAGGGGGGTTCAGCCCCAGCATTTT. Protein: CASRPRDRGVQPQHF.

The chain recombines TRBV7-9 with TRBJ1-5, with TRBD1 matching over 7 bases. The CDR3 sequence is 14 residues long. The germline V gene has CDR1 SEHNR and CDR2 FQNEAQ (reference sequence). Losses at the gene ends were 3 bases for V and 2 bases for J; bases not matched to a gene: 1. In nucleotides, the CDR3 is TGTGCCAGCAGCTTGGGACAGCGCAATCAGCCCCAGCATTTT. This codes for CASSLGQRNQPQHF.

V and J are TRBV27 and TRBJ2-1, with D maybe TRBD2 (5 bases). The germline V gene encodes CDR1 MNHEY and CDR2 SMNVEV (reference sequence). Deletions cut 2 bases from V and 6 bases from J, with 14 bases between. The CDR3 length is 15 residues. The CDR3 DNA sequence: TGTGCCAGCAGTTTAATCCCGCGGGTCGGCAATGAGCAGTTCTTC. Amino acids: CASSLIPRVGNEQFF.

V and J are TRBV5-1 and TRBJ2-3, with 8 bases that match TRBD1. Germline CDR1 reads SGHRS; CDR2 reads YFSETQ. The ends lost 4 bases at V and 1 base at J; junction bases unmatched: 11. The CDR3 length is 17 residues. This CDR3 reads CASSTKTGEYGTDTQYF. The CDR3 nucleotides read TGCGCCAGCAGCACTAAGACAGGGGAATATGGCACAGATACGCAGTATTTT.

V and J are TRBV6-5 and TRBJ1-4, with D possibly matching TRBD1 (6 bases). The V and J ends lost 6 bases and 4 bases respectively, with 15 bases between them. Germline CDR1 reads MNHEY; CDR2 reads SVGAGI. The CDR3 is 15 residues long. Here the CDR3 DNA reads TGTGCCAGCAGGCCACAGTGGGGGCTTAATGAAAAACTGTTTTTT. The encoded protein is CASRPQWGLNEKLFF.

The chain combines TRBV5-1 with TRBJ2-7; TRBD1 is a possible D gene (6 bases). Germline V gives CDR1 SGHRS, CDR2 YFSETQ. The CDR3 consists of 16 residues. V shed 4 bases and J shed 0 bases, with 17 bases lying between them. The DNA for the CDR3 is TGCGCCAGCAGCCTCATGGTGGGGACACTCTCCTACGAGCAGTACTTC. Protein product: CASSLMVGTLSYEQYF.

The chain uses TRBV7-3 and TRBJ2-1; 7 bases match TRBD1. The CDR3 length is 18 residues. The germline V gene encodes CDR1 SGHTA and CDR2 FQGTGA. Losses at the gene ends were 0 bases for V and 4 bases for J; bases not matched to a gene: 12. The CDR3 sequence: CASSLTRTGEPGYNEQFF. DNA of the CDR3: TGTGCCAGCAGCTTAACGCGCACAGGGGAGCCCGGATACAATGAGCAGTTCTTC.

CDR3 sequence reads: CASSGQSDQPQHF. The CDR3 bases are TGTGCCAGCAGCGGACAGAGCGATCAGCCCCAGCATTTT. The V and J genes are TRBV12-3 or TRBV12-4 and TRBJ1-5; D perhaps matches TRBD1 (6 bases). The CDR3 extends over 13 amino acids. V lost 6 bases and J lost 5, with 11 bases in between.

The J gene is TRBJ1-1, the V gene TRBV6-5; D is unresolved. Trimming cost V 5 bases and J 2 bases, with 15 bases left between them. Germline values: CDR1 MNHEY, CDR2 SVGAGI. CDR3 length equals 15 residues. This CDR3 is CASSSRRQTNTEAFF. CDR3 nucleotide sequence: TGTGCCAGCAGTAGTCGGCGACAAACAAACACTGAAGCTTTCTTT.

This chain joins TRBV27 and TRBJ2-7; TRBD2 matches at 7 bases. CDR3 length: 14 amino acids. The junction had 4 bases not matched to a gene; V was cut back by 3 bases and J by 2 bases. Germline V gene lookup returns CDR1 MNHEY and CDR2 SMNVEV (reference sequence). The CDR3 sequence is CASSFSGATYEQYF. CDR3 in DNA: TGTGCCAGCAGTTTCAGCGGGGCAACCTACGAGCAGTACTTC.

V is TRBV29-1 and J is TRBJ1-5; D may be TRBD1 (6 bases). Germline CDR1 and CDR2: SQVTM and ANQGSEA. V was clipped by 4 bases and J by 0 bases, with 10 bases between them. The CDR3 spans 14 residues. For the CDR3, the DNA is TGCAGCGTTGGGACAGCCAGTAGCAATCAGCCCCAGCATTTT. This sequence encodes CSVGTASSNQPQHF.

The CDR3 is CASAGTGVANYGYTF. Here the CDR3 DNA reads TGTGCCAGTGCCGGGACAGGGGTAGCTAACTATGGCTACACCTTC. The genes are TRBV28 and TRBJ1-2, with TRBD1 matching 10 bases. V was clipped by 9 bases and J by 0 bases; unmatched bases: 7. This CDR3 region has 15 residues. The germline V gene encodes CDR1 MDHEN and CDR2 SYDVKM.

The V call is TRBV5-4, the J call TRBJ1-3; weak D call: TRBD1 (5 bases). The germline gives CDR1 SGHNT, CDR2 YYREEE (reference sequence). Trimming took off 4 bases at V and 0 bases at J, with 11 bases between the two ends. The CDR3 runs 15 residues. The CDR3 DNA is TGTGCCAGCAGCACCAAGACAGACTCTGGAAACACCATATATTTT. Translation gives CASSTKTDSGNTIYF.

V is TRBV27 and J is TRBJ2-7, with D possibly being TRBD2 (5 bases). Germline V lookup: CDR1 MNHEY, CDR2 SMNVEV (reference sequence). The CDR3 runs to 13 residues. V was clipped by 0 bases and J by 2 bases, with 5 bases between them. The CDR3 protein is CASSLSEAYEQYF. CDR3 in DNA: TGTGCCAGCAGTTTATCGGAGGCCTACGAGCAGTACTTC.